These 9 T cell receptor beta chains originate from one sample sequenced in a study of T cells in Graves' hyperthyroidism and ophthalmopathy. It was RNA transcripts that yielded the amplified TCR beta CDR3 regions. The HTBI primer set was used in a first-round RT-PCR of the TCR CDR3. MiXCR, applied by TCRdb to the multiplex PCR reads, yields one record per CDR3 protein. Here the sample spans about 520,000 distinct CDR3 sequences, roughly a quarter being singletons. Material for sequencing was blood. The receptor set was obtained from a woman in her twenties or thirties with Graves' ophthalmopathy.

At least ten counts were recorded for this clonotype. The V and J genes are TRBV6-1 and TRBJ2-7; no clear D gene. The CDR3 runs 13 residues. Per germline, CDR1 MNHNS and CDR2 SASEGT. The V end lost 1 base, the J end lost 4 bases, and 8 bases lay between the germline ends. This CDR3 reads CASSEGSEYEQYF. DNA of the CDR3: TGTGCCAGCAGTGAAGGTTCGGAGTACGAGCAGTACTTC.

This clonotype occurred many times. The chain has TRBV6-2 or TRBV6-3 and TRBJ2-7; 13 nucleotides match TRBD2. Unmatched junction bases numbered 11, after V lost 7 bases and J lost 5 bases. Germline lookup yields CDR1 MNHEY and CDR2 SVGEGT. The CDR3 is made up of 16 amino acids. In nucleotides, the CDR3 is TGTGCCAGCAAGACAACCGGGACTAGCGGGGCCCACGAGCAGTACTTC. Its protein is CASKTTGTSGAHEQYF.

This clonotype was detected ten times or more. The chain has TRBV20-1 and TRBJ2-7; 7 positions match TRBD1. From germline, CDR1 is DFQATT and CDR2 SNEGSKA (reference sequence). The CDR3 has 13 amino acids. Trimming at V came to 6 bases and at J to 1 base, leaving 6 bases not matched to a gene. The CDR3: CSAKDRKSYEQYF. For the CDR3, the DNA is TGCAGTGCCAAGGACAGGAAATCCTACGAGCAGTACTTC.

This clonotype was recorded many times. The J gene is TRBJ2-7, the V gene TRBV27; TRBD1 matches 8 bases. V shed 3 bases and J 2 bases; nucleotides not matched to a gene: 0. The CDR3 loop spans 13 amino acids. From germline, CDR1 is MNHEY and CDR2 SMNVEV (reference sequence). CDR3: CASSLTGAYEQYF. The CDR3, as DNA: TGTGCCAGCAGTTTGACAGGGGCCTACGAGCAGTACTTC.

The chain joins TRBV6-2 or TRBV6-3 to TRBJ1-5; 7 bases fit TRBD1. The CDR3 runs to 17 residues. Germline V gene sequence: CDR1 MNHEY, CDR2 SVGEGT. The V segment lost 2 bases and the J segment 2 bases; nucleotides outside the gene matches: 9. CDR3 residues: CASSYPTTGIGNQPQHF. CDR3 bases: TGTGCCAGCAGTTACCCAACGACAGGGATTGGCAATCAGCCCCAGCATTTT.

This clonotype was picked up many times. The gene calls are TRBV28 and TRBJ2-5; 10 bases map to TRBD2. V shed 8 bases, J shed 5 bases, and the junction held 8 bases outside the gene matches. Germline values: CDR1 MDHEN, CDR2 SYDVKM. The CDR3 spans 14 residues. The CDR3, as DNA: TGTGCCAGCGGGCTAGCGGGGGTTCAGGAGACCCAGTACTTC. This gives the protein CASGLAGVQETQYF. Looking up the rest from reference TRBV28 and TRBJ2-5 gives the full variable domain: DVKVTQSSRYLVKRTGEKVFLECVQDMDHENMFWYRQDPGLGLRLIYFSYDVKMKEKGDIPEGYSVSREKKERFSLILESASTNQTSMYLCASGLAGVQETQYFGPGTRLLVL.

The rearrangement uses TRBV14 and TRBJ1-1; perhaps TRBD1 as D (5 bases). Germline lookup yields CDR1 SGHDN and CDR2 FVKESK. CDR3 size: 13 residues. The V gene lost 2 bases and the J gene lost 3 bases, with 7 bases spanning the gap. The DNA of the CDR3 is TGTGCCAGCAGCCAAAGGGACGACACTGAAGCTTTCTTT. Translation: CASSQRDDTEAFF.

The chain combines TRBV15 with TRBJ2-7, with TRBD2 matching over 8 bases. Germline V gene lookup returns CDR1 LNHNV and CDR2 YYDKDF (reference sequence). The CDR3 has 15 residues. V lost 0 bases and J lost 10; bases outside the gene matches: 11. CDR3 in DNA: TGTGCCACCAGCAGAGACCTCCACCACGGGACTAGTCAGTACTTC. As protein: CATSRDLHHGTSQYF.

This clonotype has a count of ten or more. The chain couples TRBV6-1 to TRBJ1-5, with 7 bases identical to TRBD1. This CDR3 contains 13 residues. From germline, CDR1 is MNHNS and CDR2 SASEGT. V lost 8 bases, J lost 2 bases, and 3 bases stayed unmatched. DNA for the CDR3: TGTGCCAGCCTGGGGACAGGCAATCAGCCCCAGCATTTT. Its protein product is CASLGTGNQPQHF.